This entry describes one T cell receptor (beta chain). The entry originates in a study of blood T cell repertoires in COVID-19. As for the study in general: There were acute and convalescent COVID-19 samples, and they came from the United States, Italy and Spain. Sample material is recorded as cDNA or gDNA derived from T cells, B-cell-depleted T cells, or PBMCs.

The CDR3 is 12 residues long. Trimming shortened V by 4 bases and J by 6 bases, and 11 bases separated the two germline ends. CDR1 is SGHKS, CDR2 YYEKEE, per germline (reference sequence). Sequencing was performed with immunoSEQ multiplex PCR; in TCRdb, only in-frame clones are kept and a portion is missing. This sample has approximately 530,000 clones, with roughly nine tenths found just once. The sequence came from a woman aged 45-65 years with COVID-19, enrolled during active disease. The specimen was peripheral blood. The chain is built from TRBV5-5 and TRBJ2-7; D possibly corresponds to TRBD2 (5 bases). CDR3 bases: TGTGCCAGCAGCCCACCTGCGGGCGAGCAGTACTTC. This codes for CASSPPAGEQYF.